This is a list of T cell receptor beta chains from one sample in a study of cytomegalovirus exposure and HLA in healthy donors. Method: immunoSEQ multiplex PCR; TCRdb's copy keeps in-frame clones and lacks some. The table has 100,000 to 130,000 clones, around 69% seen once. Sequenced input: PBMCs. The source of these receptors is a man younger than 35 in good health and CMV-seronegative. Each CDR3 is given with its conserved first and last residue. A D gene is named only where the DNA matches it firmly. Clone sizes are given selectively: once, few, many, or a class where the clone is expanded.

TGTGCCAGCAGTTTAGGGGGGACAGGGGCCTACGAGCAGTACTTC | CASSLGGTGAYEQYF | TRBJ2-7 | TRBV27 | . | TRBD1
TGTGCCACCTTGGGCAGACCCTACGAGCAGTACTTC | CATLGRPYEQYF | TRBJ2-7 | TRBV6-1 | once | .
TGCAGCGTTGAGGAACAGGGGTCTTGGGATGAAGCTTTCTTT | CSVEEQGSWDEAFF | TRBJ1-1 | TRBV29-1 | . | TRBD1
TGTTCCAGCAGCGACAGGAAGGGTGAAGCTTTCTTT | CSSSDRKGEAFF | TRBJ1-1 | TRBV7-9 | . | .
TGTGCCAGCAGCTTAGCGGGGGGAGCGAACACCGGGGAGCTGTTTTTT | CASSLAGGANTGELFF | TRBJ2-2 | TRBV7-6 | . | .
TGTGCCATCGGCCTAACGCCTGGACAGGGGAAGGACGAGCAGTACTTC | CAIGLTPGQGKDEQYF | TRBJ2-7 | TRBV10-3 | . | TRBD1
TGTGCCAGCAGTGAGCGGGGGGTGGGGGAGCTGTTTTTT | CASSERGVGELFF | TRBJ2-2 | TRBV2 | . | TRBD2
TGCGCCAGCAGTCAATCCTCACAGGGGAACTCCTACGAGCAGTACTTC | CASSQSSQGNSYEQYF | TRBJ2-7 | TRBV23-1 | . | TRBD1
TGTGCCAGTAGCCCCGGGGGGGGGATCTATGGCTACACCTTC | CASSPGGGIYGYTF | TRBJ1-2 | TRBV19 | . | .
TGTGCCAGCAGTTTCGGTCGGGGGAGGGATGAAAAACTGTTTTTT | CASSFGRGRDEKLFF | TRBJ1-4 | TRBV27 | . | .
TGTGCCAGCAGTCATACAGGTTGGGACACTGAAGCTTTCTTT | CASSHTGWDTEAFF | TRBJ1-1 | TRBV5-5 | . | .
TGTGCCAGCAGCGTCAGGGCGGGGGGTTTCGAGCAGTTCTTC | CASSVRAGGFEQFF | TRBJ2-1 | TRBV5-6 | . | TRBD2
TGTGCCAGCCGGGGTGGTGGGAGCTCCTACGAGCAGTACTTC | CASRGGGSSYEQYF | TRBJ2-7 | TRBV28 | . | .
TGTGCCAGCAGCCCCACTAGCGGGGGGGCCAAGTATAAGACCCAGTACTTC | CASSPTSGGAKYKTQYF | TRBJ2-5 | TRBV7-6 | . | TRBD2
TGTGCCAGTAGTCCCCGCGGCGGGGGGTCTGGAAACACCATATATTTT | CASSPRGGGSGNTIYF | TRBJ1-3 | TRBV19 | . | .
TGTGCCAGCAGGCTTAGTGGGGGGGAGACCCAGTACTTC | CASRLSGGETQYF | TRBJ2-5 | TRBV6-5 | . | .
TGTGCCAGCAGTGGAGGCGACTACGAGCAGTACTTC | CASSGGDYEQYF | TRBJ2-7 | TRBV2 | . | .
TGTGCCAGCCGACAAGGGGGCGGCGAAAAACTGTTTTTT | CASRQGGGEKLFF | TRBJ1-4 | TRBV28 | . | TRBD1
TGTGCCAGCAGAAAACAACAGGGATCTGGGAATGAGCAGTTCTTC | CASRKQQGSGNEQFF | TRBJ2-1 | TRBV28 | . | .
TGTGCCAGCAGCCACTTAAATAGTCATCGTCGCGGCTACACCTTC | CASSHLNSHRRGYTF | TRBJ1-2 | TRBV5-4 | . | .
TGTGCCAGCAGCAGACAGGGAGGAACTGAAGCTTTCTTT | CASSRQGGTEAFF | TRBJ1-1 | TRBV5-5 | . | TRBD1
TGCGCCAGCAGTAGGGATAGCGGAGTTCTCAATGAGCAGTTCTTC | CASSRDSGVLNEQFF | TRBJ2-1 | TRBV10-1 | . | .
TGTGCCAGCAGCAGCTACAGGGCCCCTGAAGCTTTCTTT | CASSSYRAPEAFF | TRBJ1-1 | TRBV6-5 | . | .
TGCAGTGCTCTCCAGACAGGGTACAGGCATTTT | CSALQTGYRHF | TRBJ1-5 | TRBV20-1 | . | TRBD1
TGTGCCAGCAGTGAAGGACAGTACACAGATACGCAGTATTTT | CASSEGQYTDTQYF | TRBJ2-3 | TRBV25-1 | . | .
TGTGCCAGCAGCCCACCGCCAGGGCGCGGCTACACCTTC | CASSPPPGRGYTF | TRBJ1-2 | TRBV7-8 | . | .
TGTGCCAGCAGCTTAGGGGCCAGGGGCACTGAAGCTTTCTTT | CASSLGARGTEAFF | TRBJ1-1 | TRBV7-2 | . | .
TGTGCCAGCAGTTCCTATTCGAACGAGCAGTACTTC | CASSSYSNEQYF | TRBJ2-7 | TRBV6-6 | once | .
TGTGCCAGCAGATGGGTGGGCCTTAGCAATCAGCCCCAGCATTTT | CASRWVGLSNQPQHF | TRBJ1-5 | TRBV27 | few | .
TGTGCCAGTCCCGTTGGTGGGGGGGCCGGGGATACGCAGTATTTT | CASPVGGGAGDTQYF | TRBJ2-3 | TRBV19 | once | .
TGCGCCAGCAGCTTGGCCTTAGTTCGGGGACTACTTAACTATGGCTACACCTTC | CASSLALVRGLLNYGYTF | TRBJ1-2 | TRBV5-1 | . | .
TGTGCCAGCAGTGACCGCGGAGATACGCAGTATTTT | CASSDRGDTQYF | TRBJ2-3 | TRBV2 | . | .
TGTGCCAGCGGAAGGACAGATGATCAGCCCCAGCATTTT | CASGRTDDQPQHF | TRBJ1-5 | TRBV2 | . | .
TGTGCCAGCTCACCACCGAGAGGGGGCGGGTCAGATACGCAGTATTTT | CASSPPRGGGSDTQYF | TRBJ2-3 | TRBV18 | . | TRBD1
TGTGCCACCAGCAGAGGGGAGAGAGCTGAGCAGTTCTTC | CATSRGERAEQFF | TRBJ2-1 | TRBV15 | . | .
TGTGCCAGCAGTGATGTTCTGGACAGGGCGACCACCGGGGAGCTGTTTTTT | CASSDVLDRATTGELFF | TRBJ2-2 | TRBV25-1 | . | TRBD1
TGTGCCAGTAGTATAGGGCGAGGTCAGCCCCAGCATTTT | CASSIGRGQPQHF | TRBJ1-5 | TRBV19 | . | .
TGTGCCAGCAGCTCCCGAATTAGCGGGGGGACCGGGGAGCTGTTTTTT | CASSSRISGGTGELFF | TRBJ2-2 | TRBV7-6 | . | TRBD2
TGTGCCAGCCGGACGGCAGGGATGAACACTGAAGCTTTCTTT | CASRTAGMNTEAFF | TRBJ1-1 | TRBV6-5 | . | .
TGCAGCTCGGAGGGACAGGGGCGAGAGACCCAGTACTTC | CSSEGQGRETQYF | TRBJ2-5 | TRBV29-1 | once | TRBD1
TGTGCCAGCAGCGTAGAACAGATTATCACCGGGGAGCTGTTTTTT | CASSVEQIITGELFF | TRBJ2-2 | TRBV9 | . | .
TGTGCCAGTAGTGCCCGGGACAGGGGTCTGTTCTTC | CASSARDRGLFF | TRBJ2-1 | TRBV19 | . | TRBD1
TGTGCCAGCAGCTTACGGACAGGAGTCGGCACTGAAGCTTTCTTT | CASSLRTGVGTEAFF | TRBJ1-1 | TRBV11-1 | . | TRBD1
TGTGCCAGCGGCCCTCTCTACAATGAGCAGTTCTTC | CASGPLYNEQFF | TRBJ2-1 | TRBV14 | . | .
TGTGCCAGCAGTGGGAGGGAAAACTATGGCTACACCTTC | CASSGRENYGYTF | TRBJ1-2 | TRBV2 | . | .
TGTGCCAGCAGCCCCTTTGGCAGTTACAATGAGCAGTTCTTC | CASSPFGSYNEQFF | TRBJ2-1 | TRBV7-2 | . | .
TGTGCCAGCACCCGGACGACAGGAGCTTACGAGCAGTACTTC | CASTRTTGAYEQYF | TRBJ2-7 | TRBV6-1 | few | .
TGTGCCAGCAGCTTATTCCCCGGACAGGGGATAAATCAGCCCCAGCATTTT | CASSLFPGQGINQPQHF | TRBJ1-5 | TRBV7-9 | . | TRBD1
TGTGCCAGCAGACTAGCGGAAGAATACGAGCAGTACTTC | CASRLAEEYEQYF | TRBJ2-7 | TRBV7-2 | . | TRBD2
TGCGCCAGCAGCTTGGGAGGGAATGGAAACACCATATATTTT | CASSLGGNGNTIYF | TRBJ1-3 | TRBV5-1 | few | .
TGTGCCAGCAGCGGCGAGGACAGACCTAACTATGGCTACACCTTC | CASSGEDRPNYGYTF | TRBJ1-2 | TRBV5-6 | once | .
TGTGCCAGCAGCCCAAAGGTCAGGGTTTACGAGCAGTACTTC | CASSPKVRVYEQYF | TRBJ2-7 | TRBV7-9 | . | .
TGTGCCAGCAGCGCCCAGGAGAGGGGGGGTGAAGCTTTCTTT | CASSAQERGGEAFF | TRBJ1-1 | TRBV7-9 | . | .
TGTGCCAGCAGCCCCGGAGTCTGGGGGGCCGGGGAGCTGTTTTTT | CASSPGVWGAGELFF | TRBJ2-2 | TRBV7-8 | . | .
TGTGCCAGCAGCGACAAAAGATTAACCTCCTACGAGCAGTACTTC | CASSDKRLTSYEQYF | TRBJ2-7 | TRBV11-2 | . | .
TGTGCCAGCAGCTTAGCGGTTTCTGGGAGGGTTGGCTACACCTTC | CASSLAVSGRVGYTF | TRBJ1-2 | TRBV7-8 | . | .
TGCGCCAGCAGTACAGGGCCCACCGCGCAGTACTTC | CASSTGPTAQYF | TRBJ2-7 | TRBV10-1 | . | .
TGTGCCAGCAGTCCGTCGGACAGGGAGGGCGGCTACACCTTC | CASSPSDREGGYTF | TRBJ1-2 | TRBV27 | . | TRBD1
TGTGCCAGCAGTGACAGGCTCGGTGTAGCGAGCTCCTATAATTCACCCCTCCACTTT | CASSDRLGVASSYNSPLHF | TRBJ1-6 | TRBV2 | . | .
TGTGCCAGCAGCCTCACTCTTTCGCCAAATGAAAAACTGTTTTTT | CASSLTLSPNEKLFF | TRBJ1-4 | TRBV5-4 | . | .